The T cell receptor (beta chain) under discussion was sequenced for a study of blood T cell repertoires in COVID-19. Study details: Acute and convalescent COVID-19 samples came from the United States, Italy and Spain. Nucleic acid was either cDNA or gDNA, and it came from T cells, B-cell-depleted T cells, or PBMCs.

With 7 bases clipped from V and 6 bases from J, the junction kept 6 bases outside the gene matches. The germline V gene has CDR1 SNHLY and CDR2 FYNNEI. The CDR3 totals 15 residues. Per the authors' pipeline: By means of reference gene primer amplification, nucleated cell counts were estimated. The data were produced by immunoSEQ multiplex PCR, yet TCRdb's version contains in-frame clones alone and is incomplete. That table supplies the V and J calls and clone size; D and trimming were determined from the DNA. The data show some 200,000 clones, with 84% seen just once and about 8% held by the top ten. A few counts support this clone.

Sequenced: peripheral blood. This clonotype originated in a woman aged 45-65 years with active or convalescent COVID-19. V usage is TRBV2 and J usage is TRBJ2-1, with TRBD2 identical over 13 bases. The CDR3: CASTLAGGQGNEQFF. CDR3 DNA sequence: TGTGCCAGCACACTAGCGGGAGGGCAGGGCAATGAGCAGTTCTTC.